This TCR beta chain was identified in a study of cytomegalovirus exposure and HLA in healthy donors. CDR1 LGHNT and CDR2 FRNRAP come from the germline V gene. With V trimmed by 6 bases and J by 1 base, 10 bases remained unmatched. The length of the CDR3 is 17 residues. 60 Vbeta and 13 Jbeta primers were used in PCR. Some clones are missing from TCRdb's copy, which holds only in-frame ones; the method was immunoSEQ multiplex PCR. The sample lists 150,000 to 200,000 clones; about 85% were seen once. The rearrangement joins TRBV12-5 to TRBJ2-1, with 9 bases aligning to TRBD1. Sequencing was carried out using PBMCs. This clonotype was obtained from a boy younger than 10 in good health and CMV-seronegative. The CDR3 sequence: CASGHGTGTGSYNEQFF. DNA of the CDR3: TGTGCTAGTGGACATGGAACTGGGACAGGGTCCTACAATGAGCAGTTCTTC.